The present entry profiles one T cell receptor beta chain with its context. Original processing notes: Amplified reference gene primers provided the basis for estimating nucleated cell counts. The protocol was immunoSEQ multiplex PCR, while the TCRdb copy is restricted to in-frame clones and leaves out a portion. V and J calls plus clone size are reproduced from that table; the DNA served to infer D and trimming. The table records about 170,000 clones, 65% to 80% of them present only once. The sample is drawn from a study of blood T cell repertoires in COVID-19. The overall study: Samples representing acute and convalescent COVID-19 were sourced from the United States, Italy and Spain.

V shed 4 bases, J shed 7 bases, and the junction held 13 bases outside the gene matches. CDR1 is SGHVS, CDR2 FNYEAQ, per germline. The CDR3 is 16 amino acids. The receptor was derived from a man aged 60 to 75 with acute or convalescent COVID-19. Sequenced sample: peripheral blood. The rearrangement uses TRBV7-6 and TRBJ2-7, with TRBD1 identical over 10 bases. The CDR3 here is CASSYASGTGAQEQYF. CDR3 sequence (DNA): TGTGCCAGCAGCTACGCGTCGGGGACAGGGGCTCAGGAGCAGTACTTC.